This T cell receptor beta chain comes out of a study of blood T cell repertoires in COVID-19. Study in general: The United States, Italy and Spain supplied acute and convalescent COVID-19 samples. PBMCs, B-cell-depleted T cells, or T cells provided the cDNA or gDNA that made up the material.

The germline V gene encodes CDR1 MNHEY and CDR2 SVGAGI. Trimming took 6 bases from V and 8 from J; bases not matched to a gene: 7. This CDR3 contains 14 residues. Per the original data handling: Amplification of reference gene primers provided the estimated nucleated cell counts. Clones were sequenced by immunoSEQ multiplex PCR, and TCRdb holds only the in-frame ones, with some missing. D and trimming come from the DNA, and the V and J calls and clone size come from that table. Here the sample spans more than 70,000 clones, 65% to 90% being singletons. Sequences were obtained from peripheral blood. This clonotype was sampled from a woman older than 75 with acute or convalescent COVID-19. V gene TRBV6-5 combines with J gene TRBJ1-2, with TRBD1 matching over 12 bases. Here the CDR3 DNA reads TGTGCCAGCAGCCCAAAGGGACAGGGGGCAGGCTACACCTTC. Its translation is CASSPKGQGAGYTF.